The 25 T cell receptor beta chains below were found in one sample sequenced in a study of cytomegalovirus exposure and HLA in healthy donors. Use of 60 Vbeta and 13 Jbeta primers characterized the PCR. Libraries were prepared by immunoSEQ multiplex PCR; TCRdb keeps only in-frame clonotypes and omits some of them. The table lists 100,000 to 120,000 clones, 12% to 15% of them singletons. Input material: PBMCs. These TCRs come from a female donor in good health and CMV-seronegative.

The gene calls are TRBV5-8 and TRBJ2-5, with 8 bases lining up with TRBD1. CDR3 length: 15 amino acids. The J segment lost 2 bases and the V segment lost 4 bases, leaving 7 bases of the junction unmatched. The germline V gene has CDR1 SGHTS and CDR2 YDEGEE. CDR3 loop: CASSQGDRWQETQYF. For the CDR3, the DNA is TGTGCCAGCAGCCAAGGGGACAGGTGGCAAGAGACCCAGTACTTC. Full variable domain (missing parts from reference TRBV5-8 and TRBJ2-5): EAGVTQSPTHLIKTRGQQATLRCSPISGHTSVYWYQQALGLGLQFLLWYDEGEERNRGNFPPRFSGRQFPNYSSELNVNALELEDSALYLCASSQGDRWQETQYFGPGTRLLVL.

This rearrangement joins TRBV5-1 to TRBJ1-2; 8 nucleotides match TRBD1. The CDR3 is made up of 14 amino acids. Per germline, CDR1 SGHRS and CDR2 YFSETQ. Unmatched junction bases numbered 4, after V lost 2 bases and J lost 4 bases. The CDR3 sequence is CASSFLDRAYGYTF. The CDR3 DNA reads TGCGCCAGCAGCTTCTTGGACAGGGCCTATGGCTACACCTTC.

This clone showed up just a few times. The gene calls are TRBV6-5 and TRBJ1-5; D not certain. The V gene's germline CDR1 is MNHEY and CDR2 SVGAGI. Deletions cut 5 bases from V and 0 bases from J, with 8 bases between. The CDR3 is 14 amino acids. CDR3 sequence reads: CASSQSDSNQPQHF. DNA of the CDR3: TGTGCCAGCAGTCAGTCTGATAGCAATCAGCCCCAGCATTTT.

J is TRBJ2-1 and V is TRBV13; no clear D. This CDR3 spans 10 amino acids. Trimming removed 9 bases at V and 8 bases at J, with 8 bases between. Germline V lookup: CDR1 PRHDT, CDR2 FYEKMQ (reference sequence). DNA of the CDR3: TGTGCCAGTCTAATCCATGAGCAGTTCTTC. Translation gives CASLIHEQFF.

V and J are TRBV7-8 and TRBJ1-1; possible D gene TRBD1, 5 bases. Trimming removed 11 bases at V and 1 base at J, with 14 bases between. The CDR3 has 13 amino acids. Germline V gene sequence: CDR1 SGHVS, CDR2 FQNEAQ. CDR3 protein: CAGIQVTNTEAFF. CDR3 in DNA: TGTGCCGGCATACAGGTGACGAACACTGAAGCTTTCTTT. Full variable domain (remainder filled in from reference TRBV7-8 and TRBJ1-1): GAGVSQSPRYKVAKRGQDVALRCDPISGHVSLFWYQQALGQGPEFLTYFQNEAQLDKSGLPSDRFFAERPEGSVSTLKIQRTQQEDSAVYLCAGIQVTNTEAFFGQGTRLTVV.

The chain couples TRBV6-1 to TRBJ2-7; 12 nucleotides agree with TRBD2. The junction had 10 bases not matched to a gene; V was cut back by 4 bases and J by 0 bases. The germline gives CDR1 MNHNS, CDR2 SASEGT. The CDR3 sequence is 18 residues long. The CDR3 region is CASSGLGTSGFSSYEQYF. DNA of the CDR3: TGTGCCAGCAGTGGACTGGGGACTAGCGGGTTTAGCTCCTACGAGCAGTACTTC.

This clone was seen a handful of times. This sequence joins TRBV19 and TRBJ2-1, with D possibly TRBD2 on 5 matching bases. V lost 5 bases and J lost 0, with 17 bases in between. The CDR3 extends over 17 amino acids. Germline CDR1 LNHDA, CDR2 SQIVND (reference sequence). The CDR3 sequence: CASSANRKRSSYNEQFF. The CDR3 DNA sequence: TGTGCCAGTAGTGCCAATCGAAAGCGGTCCTCCTACAATGAGCAGTTCTTC.

This chain connects TRBV5-6 to TRBJ2-7; maybe TRBD1 (7 bases). Trimming stripped 2 bases from V and 5 bases from J, with 11 bases between. The CDR3 has 13 residues. The V gene's germline CDR1 is SGHDT and CDR2 YYEEEE. The CDR3 spells CASSFAGGNEQYF. The DNA for the CDR3 is TGTGCCAGCAGCTTCGCAGGGGGGAACGAGCAGTACTTC.

The J gene is TRBJ2-3, the V gene TRBV29-1; D not certain. Germline V gene data show CDR1 as SQVTM and CDR2 as ANQGSEA. The V end was cut by 6 bases, the J end by 2 bases, with 9 bases between. This CDR3 has 12 residues. The CDR3 region is CSVNDITDTQYF. In DNA, the CDR3 is TGCAGCGTCAACGACATCACAGATACGCAGTATTTT.

The chain uses TRBV9 and TRBJ1-3; 9 bases match TRBD1. Germline V gene sequence: CDR1 SGDLS, CDR2 YYNGEE. The ends lost 3 bases at V and 1 base at J; junction bases unmatched: 2. The CDR3 has 15 residues. The CDR3 loop reads CASSAGQGSGNTIYF. In DNA form, the CDR3 reads TGTGCCAGCAGCGCCGGACAGGGGTCTGGAAACACCATATATTTT.

The chain joins TRBV4-3 to TRBJ1-3; the D gene is possibly TRBD1 (5 bases). Trimming removed 3 bases at V and 0 bases at J, with 15 bases between. Germline CDR1 and CDR2: LGHNA and YSLEER. This CDR3 region has 17 residues. This CDR3 is CASSQGGRTYSGNTIYF. The CDR3 DNA sequence: TGCGCCAGCAGCCAGGGGGGACGCACTTACTCTGGAAACACCATATATTTT.

This clone was found a few times. One end of the junction varies from germline; a read error may be responsible. The V and J genes are TRBV7-7 and TRBJ2-3; 7 nucleotides match TRBD1. The germline gives CDR1 SSHAT, CDR2 FNYEAQ (reference sequence). The CDR3 length is 14 residues. The CDR3 DNA follows: TGTGCTAGCAGCTCCGGGACAGACACAGATACGCAGTATTTT. Residues: CASSSGTDTDTQYF.

As regards this clone: The same CDR3 can be traced to other DNA sequences in this sample. The chain employs TRBV6-5 and TRBJ2-2; 9 nucleotides agree with TRBD1. The CDR3 runs 13 residues. V shed 5 bases, J shed 6 bases, and the junction held 1 base outside the gene matches. Germline CDR1 MNHEY, CDR2 SVGAGI. As DNA, the CDR3 is TGTGCCAGCAGTAACAGGGGGCCCGGGGAGCTGTTTTTT. Its translation is CASSNRGPGELFF.

The table lists this clone with a few counts. The CDR3 loop is CAWFPGNQETQYF. The DNA of the CDR3 is TGTGCCTGGTTTCCCGGGAACCAAGAGACCCAGTACTTC. The rearrangement links TRBV30 to TRBJ2-5; tentative D call: TRBD2 (5 bases). Germline CDR1 GTSNPN, CDR2 SVGIG (reference sequence). Trimming removed 5 bases at V and 0 bases at J, with 10 bases between. CDR3 length: 13 amino acids. Full variable domain (rest looked up from reference TRBV30 and TRBJ2-5): SQTIHQWPATLVQPVGSPLSLECTVEGTSNPNLYWYRQAAGRGLQLLFYSVGIGQISSEVPQNLSASRPQDRQFILSSKKLLLSDSGFYLCAWFPGNQETQYFGPGTRLLVL.

Only a few counts were recorded for this clone. V gene TRBV27 combines with J gene TRBJ1-1; unclear D gene. The germline V gene has CDR1 MNHEY and CDR2 SMNVEV (reference sequence). Trimming took off 7 bases at V and 0 bases at J, with 9 bases between the two ends. The CDR3 has 13 amino acids. The CDR3 bases are TGTGCCAGCAAACGGAGCATGAACACTGAAGCTTTCTTT. Protein product: CASKRSMNTEAFF.

This clone has a handful of counts. The J gene is TRBJ2-7, the V gene TRBV6-1; D may be TRBD2 (6 bases). The CDR3 runs 15 residues. V dropped 4 bases and J dropped 3 bases, with 16 bases sitting between them. The germline gives CDR1 MNHNS, CDR2 SASEGT. The CDR3 bases are TGTGCCAGCAGTGGGGGGACTTCTCGCTACTACGAGCAGTACTTC. It translates to CASSGGTSRYYEQYF.

The chain couples TRBV7-9 to TRBJ2-3; D not certain. Germline CDR1 SEHNR, CDR2 FQNEAQ (reference sequence). The CDR3 has 13 residues. CDR3 bases: TGTGCAGCAAACGGCGGCAGCACAGATACGCAGTATTTT. Translated: CAANGGSTDTQYF.

This clone was counted only a few times. The chain links TRBV11-1 to TRBJ2-5; 8 nucleotides line up with TRBD2. CDR3 length equals 17 residues. The J segment lost 2 bases and the V segment lost 1 base, leaving 9 bases of the junction unmatched. CDR1 and CDR2 from the germline V gene are SGHAT and FQDESV (reference sequence). DNA for the CDR3: TGTGCCAGCAGCTTAGTCCCCCGGGCTAGCGGGCAAGAGACCCAGTACTTC. Its translation: CASSLVPRASGQETQYF.

This rearrangement joins TRBV9 to TRBJ1-1; D is possibly TRBD1 (5 bases). Germline CDR1 SGDLS, CDR2 YYNGEE. V gave up 0 bases and J gave up 3 bases, with 12 bases separating them. This CDR3 comprises 15 residues. The CDR3 sequence: CASSVDGQHDTEAFF. CDR3 sequence (DNA): TGTGCCAGCAGCGTAGACGGACAACACGACACTGAAGCTTTCTTT.

This chain joins TRBV2 and TRBJ2-1; 10 nucleotides match TRBD1. CDR3 size: 13 residues. CDR1 is SNHLY, CDR2 FYNNEI, per germline. The V gene end was trimmed by 6 bases and the J gene end by 8 bases; junction bases not matched to a gene: 4. CDR3 in DNA: TGTGCCAGCAGGACAGGGGGCTTGGATGAGCAGTTCTTC. Translation: CASRTGGLDEQFF.

This clone was observed a single time. The chain recombines TRBV5-1 with TRBJ2-3; TRBD2 might be the D (7 bases). Germline V gene data show CDR1 as SGHRS and CDR2 as YFSETQ. The CDR3 has 15 residues. V was cut by 0 bases and J by 6 bases, with 14 bases left in between. CDR3 in DNA: TGCGCCAGCAGCTTGGGGGGGGGCGCAGCGGATACGCAGTATTTT. Translated: CASSLGGGAADTQYF.

There are a few counts of this clone. The V and J genes are TRBV28 and TRBJ2-1; no definite D call. From germline, CDR1 is MDHEN and CDR2 SYDVKM. V was cut by 6 bases and J by 7 bases, with 10 bases left in between. This CDR3 comprises 12 residues. The CDR3 is CASSPVQNEQFF. CDR3 bases: TGTGCCAGCAGCCCAGTCCAGAATGAGCAGTTCTTC.

In this sample, this clone turned up a few times. The chain joins TRBV11-2 to TRBJ2-3, with TRBD2 matching 8 bases. Germline trimming cut 0 bases from V and 5 bases from J; bases unmatched to any gene: 4. The CDR3 is 15 residues long. Germline V gene data show CDR1 as SGHAT and CDR2 as FQNNGV. The CDR3 sequence is CASSLESGGLDTQYF. The CDR3 DNA reads TGTGCCAGCAGCTTAGAGAGCGGGGGTCTAGATACGCAGTATTTT.

V usage is TRBV5-1 and J usage is TRBJ2-2; D is possibly TRBD2 (5 bases). CDR1 is SGHRS, CDR2 YFSETQ, per germline. There are 15 residues in the CDR3. V lost 0 bases and J lost 7, with 13 bases in between. This chain's CDR3 is CASSLGPRDGGELFF. As DNA, the CDR3 is TGCGCCAGCAGCTTGGGTCCCCGGGATGGCGGGGAGCTGTTTTTT.

This clone has just a few counts. The V and J genes are TRBV28 and TRBJ1-4, with 8 bases aligning to TRBD1. J lost 3 bases, V lost 5 bases, and 8 bases had no gene match. CDR3 size: 16 residues. Germline lookup yields CDR1 MDHEN and CDR2 SYDVKM. CDR3 amino acids: CASSPQGARANEKLFF. For the CDR3, the DNA is TGTGCCAGCAGTCCCCAGGGGGCGCGGGCTAATGAAAAACTGTTTTTT.